Shown below are 27 T cell receptor beta chains from a single sample sequenced in a study of OX40 agonist ivuxolimab in advanced cancers. Only in-frame clones appear in the TCRdb table, and some are missing; sequencing was by immunoSEQ multiplex PCR. This table holds more than 50,000 clones, 65% to 90% found once. Material: CD4+ or CD8+ T cells sorted from blood, obtained in a trial of the OX40 agonist ivuxolimab. Receptors originate from an adult with an advanced solid tumor such as melanoma, head and neck, liver or kidney cancer.

J is TRBJ2-1 and V is TRBV7-9; D is perhaps TRBD1 (5 bases). This CDR3 contains 15 residues. CDR1 SEHNR and CDR2 FQNEAQ come from the germline V gene (reference sequence). The V and J ends lost 5 bases and 0 bases respectively, with 11 bases between them. CDR3 sequence: CASSLGQGSYNEQFF. In DNA, the CDR3 is TGTGCCAGCAGCCTGGGGCAGGGCTCCTACAATGAGCAGTTCTTC.

The rearrangement uses TRBV7-2 and TRBJ2-3, with D hard to call. The CDR3 sequence is 14 residues long. Deletions cut 4 bases from V and 1 base from J, with 9 bases between. CDR1 and CDR2 from the germline V gene are SGHTA and FQGNSA. CDR3 in DNA: TGTGCCAGCAGCTCCACTCGGGGCACAGATACGCAGTATTTT. This codes for CASSSTRGTDTQYF.

The chain carries TRBV15 and TRBJ2-5; D gene ambiguous. This CDR3 contains 14 residues. Looked up from germline, CDR1 is LNHNV and CDR2 is YYDKDF (reference sequence). V dropped 5 bases and J dropped 3 bases, with 13 bases sitting between them. CDR3 sequence (DNA): TGTGCCACCAGCGTACGACTCGGCGAAGAGACCCAGTACTTC. Translation: CATSVRLGEETQYF.

The chain employs TRBV5-1 and TRBJ1-1; no reliable D call. Germline V gene lookup returns CDR1 SGHRS and CDR2 YFSETQ. The V gene lost 4 bases and the J gene lost 3 bases, with 10 bases spanning the gap. The length of the CDR3 is 13 residues. Here the CDR3 DNA reads TGCGCCAGCAGCCCTATGGCAGACACTGAAGCTTTCTTT. Translation: CASSPMADTEAFF.

The count of this clone is one. The CDR3 nucleotides read TGTGCCAGCAGTCCCCCCCAAGAGACCCAGTACTTC. It codes for CASSPPQETQYF. The chain couples TRBV6-6 to TRBJ2-5; no definite D call. This CDR3 has 12 amino acids. The V end lost 5 bases, the J end lost 1 base, and 5 bases lay between the germline ends. CDR1 and CDR2 (germline): MNHNY, SVGAGI (reference sequence).

This clone appeared a few times. The V and J genes are TRBV7-3 and TRBJ2-2; 9 positions agree with TRBD2. Germline values: CDR1 SGHTA, CDR2 FQGTGA. V lost 5 bases to trimming and J lost 7 bases; unmatched junction nucleotides: 11. The CDR3 covers 16 residues. The CDR3 protein is CASSVRQGLAIGELFF. CDR3 nucleotides: TGTGCCAGCAGCGTAAGGCAGGGACTAGCAATCGGGGAGCTGTTTTTT.

The chain uses TRBV7-9 and TRBJ2-3, with D maybe TRBD2 (6 bases). The CDR3 loop spans 15 amino acids. V lost 10 bases, J lost 0 bases, and 17 bases lay in between. Germline V lookup: CDR1 SEHNR, CDR2 FQNEAQ (reference sequence). CDR3 coding DNA: TGTGCCACCCAATGGGGGGAAGCTAGCACAGATACGCAGTATTTT. It codes for CATQWGEASTDTQYF.

V is TRBV4-1 and J is TRBJ2-7; possible D gene TRBD1, 5 bases. This CDR3 comprises 14 residues. The V and J ends lost 0 bases and 6 bases respectively, with 12 bases between them. Per germline, CDR1 MGHRA and CDR2 YSYEKL. The CDR3 DNA reads TGCGCCAGCAGCCAAGAGCCACAGGTAGGCGAGCAGTACTTC. Translation gives CASSQEPQVGEQYF.

This clone was recorded a few times. The chain employs TRBV28 and TRBJ2-1, with 7 bases fitting TRBD2. Germline CDR1 MDHEN, CDR2 SYDVKM. This CDR3 has 13 amino acids. With V trimmed by 8 bases and J by 6 bases, 7 bases remained unmatched. CDR3 nucleotide sequence: TGTGCCAGCGGGCGGGAGCCCATCAATGAGCAGTTCTTC. It codes for CASGREPINEQFF.

The chain links TRBV5-6 to TRBJ2-7; a possible D gene is TRBD2 (6 bases). This CDR3 has 14 residues. Trimming stripped 0 bases from V and 2 bases from J, with 9 bases between. Germline V gene sequence: CDR1 SGHDT, CDR2 YYEEEE. The DNA for the CDR3 is TGTGCCAGCAGCTTGGGGGACTCCGCCTACGAGCAGTACTTC. This sequence encodes CASSLGDSAYEQYF.

This clone was recorded a few times. The chain is built from TRBV10-3 and TRBJ2-7; 11 nucleotides line up with TRBD1. The length of the CDR3 is 15 residues. CDR1 ENHRY and CDR2 SYGVKD come from the germline V gene. Unmatched junction bases numbered 3, after V lost 3 bases and J lost 2 bases. This CDR3 is CAISDRDRGTYEQYF. Written as DNA, the CDR3 is TGTGCCATCAGTGATAGGGACAGGGGGACCTACGAGCAGTACTTC.

The genes are TRBV12-2 and TRBJ2-7. TRBV12-2 is a pseudogene segment. CDR3 length equals 18 residues. The CDR3 DNA reads as TGTGCAAGTCGCTTAGGGGGATTGGGGACCAGGAGCTCCTACGAGCAGTACTTC. It yields the protein CASRLGGLGTRSSYEQYF.

This chain connects TRBV5-1 to TRBJ2-5; D is unresolved. The CDR3 covers 14 residues. The ends were cut back, 4 bases at V and 1 base at J, with 11 bases in the middle. CDR1 and CDR2 from the germline V gene are SGHRS and YFSETQ. The CDR3 DNA reads TGCGCCAGCAGCCTGGACGGAACCCAAGAGACCCAGTACTTC. Translating gives CASSLDGTQETQYF. The full variable domain, completed using reference TRBV5-1 and TRBJ2-5, is KAGVTQTPRYLIKTRGQQVTLSCSPISGHRSVSWYQQTPGQGLQFLFEYFSETQRNKGNFPGRFSGRQFSNSRSEMNVSTLELGDSALYLCASSLDGTQETQYFGPGTRLLVL.

The rearrangement links TRBV4-1 to TRBJ2-7; D unclear. V lost 1 base and J lost 2, with 6 bases in between. CDR1 is MGHRA and CDR2 is YSYEKL in the germline V gene. The CDR3 has 13 residues. The CDR3 sequence: CASSQGPAYEQYF. The CDR3 DNA follows: TGCGCCAGCAGCCAAGGACCCGCCTACGAGCAGTACTTC.

The chain carries TRBV10-1 and TRBJ2-7; weak D call: TRBD1 (6 bases). Germline CDR1 reads WNHNN; CDR2 reads SYGVQD (reference sequence). CDR3 length: 14 residues. Trimming removed 0 bases at V and 6 bases at J, with 12 bases between. CDR3 sequence (DNA): TGCGCCAGCAGTGAGTCTTACAGGGCGGGCGAGCAGTACTTC. Amino acid sequence: CASSESYRAGEQYF.

This chain links TRBV6-1 with TRBJ2-1; 11 bases agree with TRBD2. V trimming: 4 bases; J trimming: 4 bases; junction bases outside the gene matches: 3. The germline V gene has CDR1 MNHNS and CDR2 SASEGT. The CDR3 spans 15 residues. CDR3 DNA sequence: TGTGCCAGCAGTGTGACTAGCGGGGCGTACAATGAGCAGTTCTTC. It is translated as CASSVTSGAYNEQFF.

The chain uses TRBV29-1 and TRBJ2-7, with TRBD2 identical over 8 bases. This CDR3 has 14 residues. Germline CDR1 reads SQVTM; CDR2 reads ANQGSEA. V shed 7 bases, J shed 2 bases, and the junction held 10 bases outside the gene matches. Written as DNA, the CDR3 is TGCAGCGGGGGGGCCGGGAGGGCCCCCTACGAGCAGTACTTC. Its translation: CSGGAGRAPYEQYF.

J is TRBJ1-4 and V is TRBV2; tentative D call: TRBD1 (6 bases). The CDR3 spans 13 residues. Deletions cut 9 bases from V and 6 bases from J, with 14 bases between. Germline V lookup: CDR1 SNHLY, CDR2 FYNNEI. The CDR3 DNA is TGTGCCAGTCTTCAGGGGCAGTATGAAAAACTGTTTTTT. Protein sequence: CASLQGQYEKLFF.

The genes are TRBV9 and TRBJ2-5; 11 bases line up with TRBD2. Germline lookup yields CDR1 SGDLS and CDR2 YYNGEE. The CDR3 covers 16 residues. V dropped 0 bases and J dropped 0; count of bases not matched to a gene: 1. CDR3 DNA sequence: TGTGCCAGCAGCGTAGTGGGACTAGCGGACCAAGAGACCCAGTACTTC. The encoded protein is CASSVVGLADQETQYF.

The gene calls are TRBV15 and TRBJ1-1; D not resolved. With 0 bases removed from V and 8 bases from J, the gap between germline ends came to 4 bases. Germline CDR1 reads LNHNV; CDR2 reads YYDKDF (reference sequence). The CDR3 has 11 residues. In DNA form, the CDR3 reads TGTGCCACCAGCAGAGATTGGGAAGCTTTCTTT. It translates to CATSRDWEAFF.

The chain links TRBV18 to TRBJ2-7; D is perhaps TRBD2 (6 bases). The CDR3 contains 16 residues. Trimming cost V 3 bases and J 0 bases, with 15 bases left between them. Germline V gives CDR1 KGHSH, CDR2 LQKENI. CDR3 coding DNA: TGTGCCAGCTCACCGAGGGCGGGGCGAAGCTCCTACGAGCAGTACTTC. It yields the protein CASSPRAGRSSYEQYF. Complete variable domain (other parts from reference TRBV18 and TRBJ2-7): NAGVMQNPRHLVRRRGQEARLRCSPMKGHSHVYWYRQLPEEGLKFMVYLQKENIIDESGMPKERFSAEFPKEGPSILRIQQVVRGDSAAYFCASSPRAGRSSYEQYFGPGTRLTVT.

CDR3 bases: TGTGCCAGCAGCCGACTCGGGGACAGGGCCACCGGGGAGCTGTTTTTT. The encoded protein is CASSRLGDRATGELFF. The V gene is TRBV6-4, the J gene TRBJ2-2; 9 nucleotides agree with TRBD1. The CDR3 runs 16 residues. Trimming cost V 6 bases and J 4 bases; bases outside gene matches: 9. Per the germline V gene, CDR1 is MRHNA and CDR2 is SNTAGT.

This chain joins TRBV6-1 and TRBJ2-7; tentatively, D is TRBD1 or TRBD2 (5 bases each). CDR3 size: 12 residues. V shed 1 base and J shed 7 bases, with 8 bases lying between them. Germline V gene data show CDR1 as MNHNS and CDR2 as SASEGT. The CDR3 reads CASSEEWGEQYF. The CDR3 nucleotides are TGTGCCAGCAGTGAAGAGTGGGGGGAGCAGTACTTC.

The rearrangement links TRBV10-1 to TRBJ2-7; TRBD2 agrees at 9 bases. The germline CDR1 and CDR2 sequences are WNHNN and SYGVQD (reference sequence). The CDR3 consists of 15 residues. V shed 3 bases and J 2 bases; nucleotides not matched to a gene: 5. CDR3 DNA sequence: TGCGCCAGCAGTGATACGGTAGCGGGAGCCTACGAGCAGTACTTC. It specifies CASSDTVAGAYEQYF.

The J gene is TRBJ2-1, the V gene TRBV9; D gene ambiguous. With 6 bases removed from V and 6 bases from J, the gap between germline ends came to 22 bases. This CDR3 has 16 residues. Germline CDR1 is SGDLS and CDR2 is YYNGEE. In nucleotides, the CDR3 is TGTGCCAGCACCAAAGACCAGTCCCCGTCGGGCAATGAGCAGTTCTTC. It encodes CASTKDQSPSGNEQFF. Together with reference TRBV9 and TRBJ2-1, the CDR3 gives the full variable domain: DSGVTQTPKHLITATGQRVTLRCSPRSGDLSVYWYQQSLDQGLQFLIQYYNGEERAKGNILERFSAQQFPDLHSELNLSSLELGDSALYFCASTKDQSPSGNEQFFGPGTRLTVL.

In its sample, this clone was seen a few times. The CDR3 DNA sequence: TGTGCCAGCACCAAAGAGGGATACGGAACTAACTATGGCTACACCTTC. Translated, it gives CASTKEGYGTNYGYTF. The chain carries TRBV2 and TRBJ1-2; no reliable D call. CDR1 and CDR2 from the germline V gene are SNHLY and FYNNEI. The CDR3 length is 16 residues. V was clipped by 7 bases and J by 0 bases, with 18 bases between them.

This chain joins TRBV11-2 and TRBJ2-1, with D possibly being TRBD1 (6 bases). CDR3 length: 12 amino acids. Germline V gene data show CDR1 as SGHAT and CDR2 as FQNNGV. V dropped 0 bases and J dropped 12 bases, with 9 bases sitting between them. The CDR3 loop reads CASSLEQGPQFF. The CDR3 DNA reads TGTGCCAGCAGCTTAGAACAGGGACCGCAGTTCTTC.